Detailed here is one TCR beta chain. It has no known antigen specificity. The sample holds no much larger clone one base away, and base qualities are not on file. The entire isolated RNA was reverse transcribed using the High Capacity cDNA Reverse Transcription Kit, and thus expressed TCRB transcripts were sequenced. Deep immunoSEQ sequencing was applied to naive, central memory and regulatory T cell samples, giving an average of about 3.6 million total reads per sample. Sorted cells were lysed in RLT buffer, and RNA was extracted using DNase-treated RNeasy Micro or Mini kits according to cell number. To prevent cross-contamination, each cell subset was processed individually, whereas patient and healthy donor samples were processed jointly. The immunoSEQ multiplex PCR was used to amplify TCRB sequences from cDNA, generating 87-bp fragments that spanned the CDR3 region. The amplicons were sequenced using the Illumina HiSeq platform. Processing in the source paper ran as follows. PCR bias was computationally corrected using synthetic template baselines, reads within Hamming distance 2 were collapsed, and singletons that could not be merged were discarded. Reads were aligned against IMGT to assign V, D and J genes, CDR3 length and insertions or deletions at six rearrangement sites. Within each subset, clonotype counts were normalized to sorted cell number, and only after that were true diversity and Gini coefficients computed with the tcR R package. Repertoire sharing was quantified using the overlap coefficient calculated on TCRB nucleotide sequences. As a proxy for the pre-selection repertoire, out-of-frame TCRB sequences from naive cells were analyzed. The immuneACCESS repertoire file appears here via TCRdb, limited to in-frame rearrangements. These files lack a portion of the clones; in checked studies, under half of the deficit traces to unresolved V genes, and the cause of the others is not known. The V and J calls and the clone size are those of that table, but D and trimming were determined from the DNA. In all, the sample holds 850,000 to 900,000 clones, and around a sixth of those were seen once. In total, the top ten clones hold 0.02% to 0.025% of the sample.

The data belong to a study of beta chain features in type 1 diabetes (dated by TCRdb to 2017 to 2018). Context from the whole study: Mean age, gender distribution, total cell number and subset yield were not different between patients and healthy donors. A total of some 110 million sorted cells were examined across all samples, and a strong correlation was observed between cell number per subset and RNA yield. In the study, recently diagnosed type 1 diabetes patients and matched healthy donors were compared on the TCRB repertoires of their sorted circulating CD4+ T cell subsets. Whereas all 30 or so donors provided naive and central memory subsets, regulatory and stem cell-like memory subsets were isolated from just 8 patients and roughly eight healthy donors. Here is what the overall study found, with its caveats: At VDJ recombination sites, patients with type 1 diabetes made fewer insertions and deleted more nucleotides, a pattern implying thymic rearrangement abnormalities. Because small numbers of individuals were included in the HLA sub-analyses, any influence of HLA type on TCRB rearrangement was left unresolved. In all four CD4+ subsets, TCRB CDR3 length was moderately but significantly shorter in type 1 diabetes patients. Because cDNA rather than genomic DNA was sequenced, highly expressing activated cells could have been over-represented, although no difference in activation and CD3 levels was found between groups. PCR might favor shorter templates, but patient and control samples were amplified and corrected together, so any skew would affect both groups equally. The naive, central memory and regulatory TCRB repertoires appeared to resemble one another more closely among patients than among healthy donors.

Each donor gave one peripheral blood draw, averaging roughly 120 mL, which was collected into heparinised tubes. Naive, central memory, regulatory and stem cell-like memory CD4+ T cells were sorted on a BD FACSAria II using a panel including CD45RO, CCR7, CD25, CD127, CD95 and CD27. Purity was above 95% for every sorted population. PBMCs were isolated right away by Lymphoprep density gradient centrifugation and were stained directly, without culture. So that batch effects would be minimized, each experiment stained and sorted samples in pairs, pairing one healthy donor with one patient. In the germline V gene, CDR1 corresponds to ENHRY and CDR2 to SYGVKD. Its CDR3 holds 11 amino acids, cysteine through phenylalanine. The sequence is cut down to CDR3 DNA, 33 bases in frame from base 1. The trim is 4 bases for V and 8 bases for J, with a gap of 6 bases between the germline ends.

The receptor comes from a woman aged 18-30 years in good health. The sequenced sample consisted of naive CD4+ T cells from blood. This specimen's cell subset or site label, per the study, means: true naive CD4+ T cells. The chain was built from TRBV10-3 and TRBJ2-1; perhaps TRBD1 is the D gene, with 5 bases matching. The CDR3 region: CAISGGDEQFF. The DNA is as follows: TGTGCCATCAGTGGGGGCGATGAGCAGTTCTTC.